One sample yielded the 8 T cell receptor beta chains listed below, sequenced in a study of T cell responses to AZD1222 COVID-19 vaccine. The assay was immunoSEQ multiplex PCR, and TCRdb's table has in-frame clones only and misses some. The sample gives some 130,000 clones, roughly 92% of which show up once; 0.85% to 1.2% is in the top ten. Sequenced here: peripheral blood, sampled 28 days after the second AZD1222 dose. These receptors came from an adult who received the AZD1222 COVID-19 vaccine.

The chain couples TRBV10-3 to TRBJ2-4; D may correspond to TRBD1 or TRBD2 (7 bases each). The CDR3 is made up of 14 amino acids. Germline lookup yields CDR1 ENHRY and CDR2 SYGVKD. Trimming shortened V by 5 bases and J by 5 bases, and 13 bases separated the two germline ends. The CDR3 region is CAISTGAGENIQYF. The CDR3 nucleotides read TGTGCCATCAGTACAGGGGCGGGGGAAAACATTCAGTACTTC.

This clone was recorded a few times. The chain's CDR3 is CASSPSDRGLSGANVLTF. For the CDR3, the DNA is TGTGCCAGCAGCCCCTCGGACAGGGGGCTTTCTGGGGCCAACGTCCTGACTTTC. The gene calls are TRBV3-1 (or the pseudogene TRBV3-2) and TRBJ2-6; 11 bases are a match to TRBD1. Trimming took 4 bases from V and 1 from J; bases not matched to a gene: 6. The length of the CDR3 is 18 residues. Germline CDR1 and CDR2: LGHDT and YNNKEL (reference sequence).

This sequence joins TRBV21-1 and TRBJ2-7; the table assigns TRBD1, which was not confirmed against the DNA. TRBV21-1 is tagged as a pseudogene. The CDR3 totals 18 residues. The CDR3, as DNA: TGTGCCATCAAGATAACAGGGCGCAGTAATAAAAACCACTACGAGCAGTACTTC. Translation: CAIKITGRSNKNHYEQYF.

V is TRBV7-2 and J is TRBJ1-2; D remains ambiguous. V lost 5 bases to trimming and J lost 8 bases, with 18 bases between them. Germline assignment: CDR1 SGHTA and CDR2 FQGNSA. CDR3 length equals 14 residues. The CDR3 here is CASSPGGSLRGYTF. The CDR3 coding sequence is TGTGCCAGCAGCCCGGGCGGGAGCCTAAGGGGCTACACCTTC.

The chain joins TRBV28 to TRBJ2-3; D possibly corresponds to TRBD2 (6 bases). The CDR3 is 15 residues long. Germline values: CDR1 MDHEN, CDR2 SYDVKM. V was cut by 3 bases and J by 0 bases, with 10 bases left in between. Here the CDR3 DNA reads TGTGCCAGCAGTTTCTCCGGGACTAGCACAGATACGCAGTATTTT. Its protein is CASSFSGTSTDTQYF.

The V and J genes are TRBV2 and TRBJ2-1; 8 positions agree with TRBD2. After removal of 2 bases from V and 0 bases from J, the junction contained 0 bases not matched to a gene. The CDR3 spans 15 residues. Germline V gives CDR1 SNHLY, CDR2 FYNNEI. CDR3 loop: CASSELAGSYNEQFF. The CDR3 nucleotides read TGTGCCAGCAGTGAACTAGCGGGCTCCTACAATGAGCAGTTCTTC.

The CDR3 reads CASSLAAGEYNSPLHF. As DNA, the CDR3 is TGTGCCAGCAGCTTAGCCGCAGGGGAATATAATTCACCCCTCCACTTT. The chain couples TRBV7-2 to TRBJ1-6; weak D call: TRBD1 (6 bases). The CDR3 sequence is 16 residues long. CDR1 and CDR2 from the germline V gene are SGHTA and FQGNSA. Trimming removed 0 bases at V and 4 bases at J, with 10 bases between.

The chain employs TRBV7-2 and TRBJ2-3; TRBD2 aligns across 13 bases. The CDR3 has 15 residues. V gave up 5 bases and J gave up 6 bases; unmatched junction bases: 5. Germline CDR1 is SGHTA and CDR2 is FQGNSA. The CDR3 coding sequence is TGTGCCAGCAGCCCCACTAGCGGGAGGGGTGATACGCAGTATTTT. The encoded protein is CASSPTSGRGDTQYF.